This TCR beta chain was captured by sequencing in a study of neurological immune-mediated disorders. Study-level results: Across subjects, expanded clones had no CDR3 amino acid sequences in common, pointing to private repertoires in all groups.

In its sample, this clonotype was seen many times. What it binds is unknown. TCRdb redid the calling of the 5' RACE reads with MiXCR, one entry per CDR3 protein. The data show roughly 65,000 distinct CDR3 sequences, roughly 5% seen once. CDR3 size: 12 residues. Germline V gene lookup returns CDR1 LGHDT and CDR2 YNNKEL (reference sequence). Trimming removed 2 bases from V and 3 bases from J, with 5 bases in between. The unsorted libraries were made from 2 million PBMCs kept at -80 C. This sequence originates from a human donor with multiple sclerosis. The donor label of this sample is uncertain. The material sequenced was PBMCs. The rearrangement uses TRBV3-1 and TRBJ2-7; D is undetermined. The CDR3 bases are TGTGCCAGCAGCCAAACCAACTACGAGCAGTACTTC. The encoded protein is CASSQTNYEQYF.